This T cell receptor beta chain was sequenced for a study of shared clonotypes between healthy human individuals (dated by TCRdb to about 2020). About the full investigation: Three men and a couple of women, aged 18 to 49 years, made up the cohort. Per donor, three plates each were used for CD4 naive and CD4 memory, two for CD8 naive, and one for CD8 memory. Blood TCR repertoires of five healthy adults were deeply sequenced to estimate repertoire size and the extent of clonotype sharing between individuals. Different laboratories and diverse techniques were used to prepare libraries and sequence TCR repertoires, to increase sequencing depth and limit assay-specific biases. Per donor, leukapheresis produced somewhere between about 0.8 and 9 billion PBMCs. Results and caveats for the whole study, not just this receptor: Naive subsets generally had larger estimated clonotype richness than memory subsets did. Rarefaction of sorted-subset datasets indicated incomplete sequencing despite the large sequencing depth. Sharing across a handful of donors was observed for roughly 5% of naive CD4, over 3% of naive CD8, roughly 2.4% of memory CD4, and 0.4% of memory CD8 clonotypes. Because the study included only a small number of donors, the genetic and exposure-history diversity represented was limited. Pairwise subsampling led to the expectation that sequencing depth would affect the degree of clonotype sharing among donors. Higher generation probabilities were observed for clonotypes shared by all four sorted-subset donors than for non-shared clonotypes. Sampling was limited to blood, and TCR repertoires in tissue likely differ from TCR repertoires in blood.

The CDR3 measures 15 amino acids from cysteine to phenylalanine. Left in the record is the CDR3 DNA by itself, 45 bases read in frame from the first base. The V end gives up 0 bases and the J end 2 bases, leaving 3 bases in the junction not matched to a gene. According to the germline V gene, CDR1 reads MNHNS and CDR2 reads SASEGT. With respect to this clone: There is no known antigen for this receptor. It has no much larger one-base neighbor in the sample; base qualities were not kept.

Using the deep immunoSEQ assay, multiplex PCR amplified TCR CDR3 regions from genomic DNA. Extracted genomic DNA from each cell subset was spread evenly across all wells of several immunoSEQ 96-well plates, with each plate serving as a replicate. Each replicate PCR for sorted subsets received around 0.2 ug genomic DNA, equal to about 30,000 T cell genomes. Purified libraries were measured with a Qubit 3.0 fluorometer, size-checked on a Bioanalyzer 2100, and measured again with the KAPA Library Quantification kit. Each immunoSEQ 96-well plate was sequenced on its own single-read 150-cycle Illumina NextSeq 550 flow cell. Per the source publication's procedure: The immunoSEQ output contained only junctional sequences without quality scores, so filtering could not match that applied to full-length reads. Sequences were annotated with PyIR, a Python wrapper for IgBLAST v1.9, and V/J genes and CDR3 were assigned using IMGT germline references. Reads were removed for weak V/J assignments (E-value above 1e-6), missing CDR3, stop codons, out-of-frame junctions, or ambiguous translated residues. A V3J clonotype was defined by an identical inferred V gene, J gene, and CDR3 amino acid sequence. Percentage overlap between repertoires was computed as shared unique clonotypes divided by the size of the smaller repertoire. Three approaches were used to assess repertoire richness: RTK rarefaction, the Chao1 estimator, and Recon v2.1 estimates of unobserved clonotypes. Generation probabilities were computed with OLGA for all TCRbeta clonotypes obtained by the gDNA method from several donors. TCRdb stores this immuneACCESS table with in-frame sequences only. Part of the clones is absent; in the studies checked, under half of the shortfall reflects unresolved V genes, and no reason is known for the rest. V, J and clone size are those of that table, while D and trimming were read from the DNA. This sample is represented by 2.3 million or so clones; over 90% of them were singletons. Together, the top ten hold about 0.41% of the sample.

The donors were healthy, HIV-negative adults who had no recently reported acute infections or vaccinations. Every donor was a Caucasian adult residing in Nashville, Tennessee, USA. CD4+ T cells were enriched by magnetic negative selection; naive cells were then positively selected on CD45RA, and the negative fraction formed the memory subset. After blood collection by leukapheresis, PBMCs were isolated using Ficoll-Histopaque density gradient centrifugation and then cryopreserved in the vapor phase of liquid nitrogen. Analytical flow cytometry was used to check the purity and quantity of each magnetically sorted T cell population. Genomic DNA was isolated from every sorted fraction and measured by UV absorbance on a Nanodrop 2000c.

The sequencing input was naive CD4+ T cells from PBMCs. The intended sense of this specimen's cell subset or site label: CD45RA+ positively selected. This receptor was taken from a man younger than 35 in good health. Some clones in this sample may be carry-over from other donors' samples. The chain was built from TRBV6-1 and TRBJ2-7, and TRBD2 matches 8 of the central bases. The DNA sequence is as follows: TGTGCCAGCAGTGAAGCTTGGACTAGCACCTACGAGCAGTACTTC. This encodes CASSEAWTSTYEQYF.